What follows are 2 T cell receptor beta chains derived from one specimen sequenced in a study of shared clonotypes between healthy human individuals. Using immunoSEQ multiplex PCR, the repertoire was profiled, and TCRdb retains in-frame clones only, with some absent. This table holds millions of clones, 90% to 95% found once. The sequencing input was naive CD4+ T cells sorted from blood. Subset meaning: CD45RA+ positively selected. These receptors originate from a man aged 18 to 30 in good health.

The chain carries TRBV19 and TRBJ2-2, with TRBD2 matching 12 bases. The CDR3 runs 17 residues. Trimming removed 4 bases from V and 0 bases from J; junction bases left unmatched: 3. Per the germline V gene, CDR1 is LNHDA and CDR2 is SQIVND (reference sequence). CDR3 sequence reads: CASSRLAGGTNTGELFF. In DNA, the CDR3 is TGTGCCAGTAGTAGGCTAGCGGGGGGGACGAACACCGGGGAGCTGTTTTTT.

V gene TRBV19 combines with J gene TRBJ2-5; maybe TRBD1 (6 bases). The J call is doubtful: the DNA matches TRBJ2-7 better. CDR1 and CDR2 from the germline V gene are LNHDA and SQIVND (reference sequence). The CDR3 has 14 residues. The CDR3 coding sequence is TGTGCCAGTAGTATAGGGCTCAGGGGCTACGAGCAGTACTTC. The encoded protein is CASSIGLRGYEQYF.